This T cell receptor beta chain was retrieved from a study of OX40 agonist ivuxolimab in advanced cancers. Across the study: Antecedent anti-PD-1, anti-PD-L1 or anti-CTLA-4 therapy was permissible, with roughly 36% having received some.

The V gene's germline CDR1 is LNHNV and CDR2 YYDKDF (reference sequence). V gave up 1 base and J gave up 6 bases; unmatched junction bases: 7. CDR3 length: 16 residues. Here immunoSEQ multiplex PCR was the method, and the copy in TCRdb shows in-frame clones only, minus some. The sample yields approximately 26,000 clones, more than 75% seen once. The specimen comprised CD4+ or CD8+ T cells sorted from blood, sampled in a trial of the OX40 agonist ivuxolimab. The chain links TRBV15 to TRBJ2-3, with TRBD2 matching 10 bases. The receptor was isolated from an adult with an advanced solid tumor such as melanoma, head and neck, liver or kidney cancer. The chain's CDR3 is CATSRGTSGASDTQYF. DNA for the CDR3: TGTGCCACCAGCAGAGGTACTAGCGGGGCCTCTGATACGCAGTATTTT.